The clone carrying this T cell receptor (beta chain) was counted once. Its specificity is unknown. The data were produced by immunoSEQ multiplex PCR, yet TCRdb's version contains in-frame clones alone and is incomplete. The repertoire holds about 50,000 clones, with 94% as singletons. This sample is drawn from a study of T cell therapy after organ transplantation. Study background: Therapy products were autologous CMV-specific T cells, peptide-expanded for approximately 2 weeks. After therapy, patients were monitored for less than 35 weeks. Study-level results: Nonresponder repertoires showed strong pretherapy expansions, barely changing post-therapy. Post-therapy CD8 clonality change correlated inversely with pretherapy clonality.

Trimming removed 8 bases at V and 2 bases at J, with 10 bases between. This CDR3 is built from 12 residues. The V gene's germline CDR1 is SGHRS and CDR2 YFSETQ. The rearrangement uses TRBV5-1 and TRBJ2-5; TRBD1 is a possible D gene (6 bases). The clonotype comes from a human patient who had received a solid organ transplant and had CMV disease. The sequenced sample was CD8+ T cells from blood, obtained before autologous CMV-specific T cell therapy. The CDR3 protein is CASGQYQETQYF. CDR3 nucleotide sequence: TGCGCCAGTGGACAGTATCAAGAGACCCAGTACTTC.